A single sample is the source of the 29 T cell receptor beta chains below, sequenced in a study of T cells in Graves' hyperthyroidism and ophthalmopathy. From RNA transcripts, TCR beta CDR3 regions were amplified. With the HTBI primer set, the TCR CDR3 went through a first round of RT-PCR. MiXCR, run by TCRdb on the multiplex PCR reads, gives a single entry per CDR3 protein. The profile covers approximately 530,000 distinct CDR3 sequences, with around 15% appearing a single time and about 17% taken by the ten largest. Sequencing used blood. The source of these receptors is a woman between 18 and 30 years old with Graves' hyperthyroidism.

This clonotype was seen ten or more times. This chain uses TRBV20-1 with TRBJ2-4; 9 positions match TRBD1. Germline V gene lookup returns CDR1 DFQATT and CDR2 SNEGSKA (reference sequence). Unmatched junction bases numbered 6, after V lost 5 bases and J lost 7 bases. CDR3 length equals 13 residues. The CDR3 protein is CSAYDRGANIQYF. The CDR3 bases are TGCAGTGCTTATGACAGGGGGGCGAACATTCAGTACTTC.

This clonotype was picked up many times. The genes are TRBV11-2 and TRBJ2-3; D tentatively reads TRBD1 or TRBD2 (5 bases each). The CDR3 contains 16 residues. CDR1 and CDR2 (germline): SGHAT, FQNNGV. V was clipped by 5 bases and J by 0 bases, with 15 bases between them. CDR3 in amino acids: CASSPRDASSTDTQYF. The CDR3 DNA sequence: TGTGCCAGCAGCCCAAGGGACGCCTCTAGCACAGATACGCAGTATTTT.

V and J are TRBV30 and TRBJ2-6; no reliable D call. This CDR3 has 15 residues. Germline CDR1 is GTSNPN and CDR2 is SVGIG (reference sequence). The V end lost 0 bases, the J end lost 2 bases, and 8 bases lay between the germline ends. The CDR3 protein is CAWSVKTPGANVLTF. The CDR3 DNA follows: TGTGCCTGGAGTGTAAAGACCCCTGGGGCCAACGTCCTGACTTTC.

This clonotype showed up just a few times. This chain connects TRBV6-1 to TRBJ1-4; the D gene is possibly TRBD1 (6 bases). The CDR3 is made up of 16 amino acids. Per germline, CDR1 MNHNS and CDR2 SASEGT. Deletions cut 5 bases from V and 0 bases from J, with 13 bases between. CDR3 DNA: TGTGCCAGCAGTCCGGACAGAGTTGCAACTAATGAAAAACTGTTTTTT. Protein: CASSPDRVATNEKLFF.

The V and J genes are TRBV30 and TRBJ1-1; D is undetermined. V lost 4 bases, J lost 0 bases, and 3 bases lay in between. This CDR3 comprises 11 residues. From germline, CDR1 is GTSNPN and CDR2 SVGIG (reference sequence). The DNA for the CDR3 is TGTGCCTGGATGGTGAACACTGAAGCTTTCTTT. Its protein is CAWMVNTEAFF.

This clonotype was recorded many times. The chain combines TRBV28 with TRBJ1-1; D is possibly TRBD1 (5 bases). In germline, CDR1 is MDHEN, CDR2 SYDVKM. The CDR3 spans 14 residues. V shed 4 bases and J shed 4 bases, with 13 bases lying between them. The CDR3 protein is CASSSPGLSTEAFF. For the CDR3, the DNA is TGTGCCAGCAGTTCCCCGGGGCTGAGCACTGAAGCTTTCTTT.

At least ten counts were recorded for this clonotype. The chain employs TRBV12-5 and TRBJ2-1, with D perhaps TRBD1 (5 bases). This CDR3 is built from 17 residues. Trimming stripped 3 bases from V and 4 bases from J, with 19 bases between. Germline V lookup: CDR1 LGHNT, CDR2 FRNRAP. The CDR3 DNA follows: TGTGCTAGTGGTTTCGTAGGGGTCTCGAGACCATACAATGAGCAGTTCTTC. Translated, it gives CASGFVGVSRPYNEQFF. Together with reference TRBV12-5 and TRBJ2-1, the CDR3 gives the full variable domain: DARVTQTPRHKVTEMGQEVTMRCQPILGHNTVFWYRQTMMQGLELLAYFRNRAPLDDSGMPKDRFSAEMPDATLATLKIQPSEPRDSAVYFCASGFVGVSRPYNEQFFGPGTRLTVL.

This clonotype has at least ten counts. This chain links TRBV28 with TRBJ2-7, with unresolved D. With 5 bases removed from V and 4 bases from J, the gap between germline ends came to 15 bases. The CDR3 runs 14 residues. The V gene's germline CDR1 is MDHEN and CDR2 SYDVKM. CDR3 nucleotides: TGTGCCAGCAGTGCCCCGGAAGGTTTTTACGAGCAGTACTTC. It codes for CASSAPEGFYEQYF. Full variable domain (outside the CDR3, taken from reference TRBV28 and TRBJ2-7): DVKVTQSSRYLVKRTGEKVFLECVQDMDHENMFWYRQDPGLGLRLIYFSYDVKMKEKGDIPEGYSVSREKKERFSLILESASTNQTSMYLCASSAPEGFYEQYFGPGTRLTVT.

This clonotype came up many times. This chain joins TRBV12-5 and TRBJ1-5; D perhaps matches TRBD1 (5 bases). The V and J ends lost 1 base and 0 bases respectively, with 16 bases between them. Per the germline V gene, CDR1 is LGHNT and CDR2 is FRNRAP. The CDR3 loop spans 18 amino acids. CDR3 bases: TGTGCTAGTGGTTTGGCCCTCCTGCGGGGGGGTAGCAATCAGCCCCAGCATTTT. Its protein product is CASGLALLRGGSNQPQHF.

This clonotype has at least ten counts. The J gene is TRBJ2-5, the V gene TRBV18; no reliable D call. The CDR3 sequence is 13 residues long. Germline V gene sequence: CDR1 KGHSH, CDR2 LQKENI. Trimming took 1 base from V and 4 from J, leaving 7 bases between them. The CDR3 bases are TGTGCCAGCTCACCACTGGGTGGAGAGACCCAGTACTTC. Encoded protein: CASSPLGGETQYF.

This clonotype was seen at least ten times. The gene calls are TRBV19 and TRBJ2-7; tentatively, D is TRBD2 (5 bases). V lost 5 bases and J lost 1, with 15 bases in between. CDR3 length equals 15 residues. Per the germline V gene, CDR1 is LNHDA and CDR2 is SQIVND (reference sequence). CDR3 in DNA: TGTGCCAGTAGTTCCTCCGGGGTCTCTTCCTACGAGCAGTACTTC. Protein product: CASSSSGVSSYEQYF.

This clonotype showed up many times. V usage is TRBV5-1 and J usage is TRBJ2-1; TRBD2 agrees at 10 bases. The CDR3 consists of 16 residues. Germline-derived CDR1 and CDR2 are SGHRS and YFSETQ. Germline trimming cut 0 bases from V and 4 bases from J; bases unmatched to any gene: 4. CDR3 in DNA: TGCGCCAGCAGCTTGGCCGAAGCGGGAGGGTACAATGAGCAGTTCTTC. Protein sequence: CASSLAEAGGYNEQFF.

The genes are TRBV7-2 and TRBJ1-5; D unclear. V lost 1 base, J lost 7 bases, and 5 bases lay in between. Germline loops: CDR1 SGHTA, CDR2 FQGNSA. This CDR3 region has 12 residues. CDR3 residues: CASSLGTQPQHF. CDR3 bases: TGTGCCAGCAGCTTAGGCACCCAGCCCCAGCATTTT.

The sample holds many counts of this clonotype. The chain carries TRBV30 and TRBJ2-3; no clear D. The CDR3 is 12 amino acids. Deletions cut 3 bases from V and 3 bases from J, with 7 bases between. Per germline, CDR1 GTSNPN and CDR2 SVGIG (reference sequence). The CDR3 here is CAWRPTTDTQYF. The CDR3 DNA is TGTGCCTGGAGACCGACTACAGATACGCAGTATTTT.

This clonotype has ten or more counts. The V and J genes are TRBV2 and TRBJ1-2; possibly TRBD1 for D (6 bases). CDR1 is SNHLY, CDR2 FYNNEI, per germline. There are 14 residues in the CDR3. The ends were cut back, 6 bases at V and 0 bases at J, with 11 bases in the middle. The DNA for the CDR3 is TGTGCCAGCAGGACAGGTTTAGCTAACTATGGCTACACCTTC. This codes for CASRTGLANYGYTF.

To note about this clonotype: One end of the junction is discordant with germline, which a read error may explain. The rearrangement uses TRBV7-9 and TRBJ2-5; D possibly uses TRBD1 or TRBD2 (5 bases each). Germline V gene sequence: CDR1 SEHNR, CDR2 FQNEAQ (reference sequence). The CDR3 has 15 amino acids. The CDR3 DNA sequence: TGTGCCAGCAGCCTAGCCCGGGGCACACAAGAGACCCAGTACTTC. Protein: CASSLARGTQETQYF.

The rearrangement joins TRBV28 to TRBJ2-5; no definite D call. The V end lost 7 bases, the J end lost 2 bases, and 14 bases lay between the germline ends. From germline, CDR1 is MDHEN and CDR2 SYDVKM. The CDR3 has 14 amino acids. The CDR3 DNA reads as TGTGCCAGCAAAACGACCCGATATCAAGAGACCCAGTACTTC. It codes for CASKTTRYQETQYF.

The chain couples TRBV7-9 to TRBJ2-3, with 7 positions matching TRBD1. V dropped 8 bases and J dropped 2; count of bases not matched to a gene: 10. In germline, CDR1 is SEHNR, CDR2 FQNEAQ (reference sequence). The length of the CDR3 is 15 residues. The chain's CDR3 is CASLHRDRDTDTQYF. CDR3 coding DNA: TGTGCCAGCCTCCACCGGGACAGAGACACAGATACGCAGTATTTT.

This clonotype was recorded many times. The chain joins TRBV11-3 to TRBJ1-2, with D tentatively TRBD1 (6 bases). V was shortened by 5 bases and J by 1 base, with 14 bases between the two germline ends. The CDR3 has 15 residues. In germline, CDR1 is SGHNT, CDR2 YENEEA. CDR3 protein: CASSPTGTVNYGYTF. The CDR3 region has the DNA TGTGCCAGCAGCCCCACAGGGACGGTTAACTATGGCTACACCTTC.

This clonotype was picked up a small number of times. The genes are TRBV12-3 or TRBV12-4 and TRBJ1-1; D might be TRBD1 (5 bases). V was shortened by 8 bases and J by 4 bases, with 14 bases between the two germline ends. CDR3 length: 13 residues. The CDR3 DNA sequence: TGTGCCAGCGGTCCTACAGGTTTCACTGAAGCTTTCTTT. Translation: CASGPTGFTEAFF.

This clonotype was found a few times. V and J are TRBV13 and TRBJ2-7; D is ambiguous. Germline loops: CDR1 PRHDT, CDR2 FYEKMQ (reference sequence). The CDR3 is made up of 16 amino acids. Trimming took off 5 bases at V and 1 base at J, with 18 bases between the two ends. In DNA form, the CDR3 reads TGTGCCAGCAGCACCCGAGACGGAGCTAATTCCTACGAGCAGTACTTC. Amino acid sequence: CASSTRDGANSYEQYF.

The table lists this clonotype with many counts. The chain uses TRBV3-1 and TRBJ2-2; D not resolved. V shed 0 bases and J shed 7 bases, with 9 bases lying between them. CDR1 and CDR2 (germline): LGHDT, YNNKEL (reference sequence). The CDR3 length is 14 residues. This CDR3 is CASSQDTTGGELFF. CDR3 DNA sequence: TGTGCCAGCAGCCAAGATACTACTGGCGGGGAGCTGTTTTTT. Full variable domain (missing parts from reference TRBV3-1 and TRBJ2-2): DTAVSQTPKYLVTQMGNDKSIKCEQNLGHDTMYWYKQDSKKFLKIMFSYNNKELIINETVPNRFSPKSPDKAHLNLHINSLELGDSAVYFCASSQDTTGGELFFGEGSRLTVL.

In this sample, this clonotype turned up many times. V usage is TRBV11-1 and J usage is TRBJ2-2, with D unclear. Trimming took 6 bases from V and 2 from J, leaving 16 bases between them. Germline V gene data show CDR1 as SGHAT and CDR2 as FQDESV (reference sequence). CDR3 length: 16 amino acids. The CDR3 protein is CASRRLGLDNTGELFF. The DNA for the CDR3 is TGTGCCAGCAGACGTCTCGGCCTAGATAACACCGGGGAGCTGTTTTTT.

At least ten counts were recorded for this clonotype. The V gene is TRBV2, the J gene TRBJ2-5; the match to TRBD2 covers 16 bases. The germline gives CDR1 SNHLY, CDR2 FYNNEI. The J segment lost 4 bases and the V segment lost 7 bases, leaving 3 bases of the junction unmatched. This CDR3 comprises 15 residues. Here the CDR3 DNA reads TGTGCCAGCATGGGACTAGCGGGAGGGGGAGAGACCCAGTACTTC. Translating gives CASMGLAGGGETQYF.

The V gene is TRBV5-1, the J gene TRBJ1-2; 9 nucleotides align to TRBD1. Germline V gene data show CDR1 as SGHRS and CDR2 as YFSETQ. V shed 6 bases, J shed 4 bases, and the junction held 16 bases outside the gene matches. The CDR3 is 17 residues long. The CDR3 coding sequence is TGCGCCAGCAAGGTGGCTTACAGGGGGCGCTCGGGCTATGGCTACACCTTC. Residues: CASKVAYRGRSGYGYTF.

The chain recombines TRBV27 with TRBJ2-5; possibly TRBD2 for D (5 bases). With 2 bases removed from V and 7 bases from J, the gap between germline ends came to 8 bases. CDR3 length: 12 amino acids. Germline V lookup: CDR1 MNHEY, CDR2 SMNVEV (reference sequence). CDR3 residues: CASSLRGGTQYF. The CDR3, as DNA: TGTGCCAGCAGTTTAAGAGGAGGGACCCAGTACTTC.

In this sample, this clonotype turned up many times. CDR3: CASSPPEATDTQYF. The CDR3 nucleotides read TGTGCCAGCTCACCACCGGAGGCCACAGATACGCAGTATTTT. V usage is TRBV18 and J usage is TRBJ2-3, with D possibly TRBD2 on 5 matching bases. The CDR3 runs 14 residues. Germline V gene data show CDR1 as KGHSH and CDR2 as LQKENI. Between the trimmed V and J ends, which lost 0 bases and 2 bases, there was a span of 6 bases. Complete variable domain (other parts from reference TRBV18 and TRBJ2-3): NAGVMQNPRHLVRRRGQEARLRCSPMKGHSHVYWYRQLPEEGLKFMVYLQKENIIDESGMPKERFSAEFPKEGPSILRIQQVVRGDSAAYFCASSPPEATDTQYFGPGTRLTVL.

There are many counts of this clonotype. The chain links TRBV12-5 to TRBJ2-7, with a weak D call TRBD1 (6 bases). Germline V gene lookup returns CDR1 LGHNT and CDR2 FRNRAP. CDR3 size: 15 residues. V was trimmed by 2 bases and J by 3 bases, leaving 14 bases between them. The CDR3 DNA reads TGTGCTAGTGGTTTGTACGCAGGGGCTCTCTACGAGCAGTACTTC. Amino acid sequence: CASGLYAGALYEQYF.

This chain links TRBV6-2 or TRBV6-3 with TRBJ1-1; tentatively, D is TRBD1 (6 bases). There are 14 residues in the CDR3. In germline, CDR1 is MNHEY, CDR2 SVGEGT. The V and J ends lost 2 bases and 6 bases respectively, with 13 bases between them. DNA for the CDR3: TGTGCCAGCAGTTACCGGGACACTTCTGCTGAAGCTTTCTTT. Translation gives CASSYRDTSAEAFF.